This paragraph covers one TCR beta chain sequence. The repertoire was sequenced with immunoSEQ multiplex PCR; TCRdb's copy has only in-frame clones and lacks some. The sample carries under 300,000 clones, approximately 91% recorded once. The data were obtained in a study of blood T cell repertoires in COVID-19. Study-wide background: Nucleic acid was either cDNA or gDNA, and it came from T cells, B-cell-depleted T cells, or PBMCs.

The CDR3 has 13 amino acids. Germline V gene lookup returns CDR1 MNHEY and CDR2 SVGAGI. V trimming: 10 bases; J trimming: 9 bases; junction bases outside the gene matches: 11. The J gene is TRBJ2-1, the V gene TRBV6-5, with TRBD2 identical over 8 bases. The sequencing sample was made of peripheral blood. This clonotype was obtained from a woman in her thirties or forties who had recovered from COVID-19. CDR3 DNA: TGTGCCAAGATGGCGGGGGGACTTGGTGAGCAGTTCTTC. As protein: CAKMAGGLGEQFF.